The present T cell receptor (beta chain) was sequenced within a study of monozygotic twins with cystic fibrosis. On the study more broadly: Library input was about 3 micrograms of fragmented DNA, with approximately 16 PCR cycles. Broader study findings: V usage most resembled the co-twin in 13 of 16 pairs. Low clonality (median roughly 0.009) suggested a mostly naive repertoire. Age, concordance and disease severity did not associate with shared CDR3 numbers.

As regards this clone: The antigen is unknown.

Repertoires were generated with immunoSEQ multiplex PCR, while TCRdb's copy carries only in-frame clones and drops some. The table shows around 20,000 clones, with approximately 87% occurring only once. Sample: blood. The clonotype comes from a woman aged 30 to 39 with cystic fibrosis.

CDR3 loop: CASSLHRGAPYEQYF. The CDR3 DNA follows: TGTGCCAGCAGCCTTCACAGGGGAGCCCCCTACGAGCAGTACTTC. The chain employs TRBV6-1 and TRBJ2-7; 7 nucleotides align to TRBD1. CDR3 length: 15 residues. With V trimmed by 6 bases and J by 2 bases, 10 bases remained unmatched. Germline-derived CDR1 and CDR2 are MNHNS and SASEGT.